This is a list of T cell receptor beta chains from one sample in a study of vaccination and CD4 T cells after COVID-19. Their antigens are not known. TCRdb re-analysed the PCR reads in MiXCR, keeping a single row per CDR3 protein. Among some 10,000 distinct CDR3 sequences listed, more than 70% were seen once. Source material: CD4+ T cells from blood, cultured in vitro. These receptors originate from a human donor who had recovered from COVID-19. Both conserved end residues are part of each CDR3. The D gene is left open where the match is weak. Only some rows state a clone size, as once, few, many or a class for expanded clones.

TGTGCCAGCAGCCCCCGCTGGGGGGGCTACGAGCAGTACTTC	CASSPRWGGYEQYF	TRBV7-8	NA	TRBJ2-7	TRBD2
TGTGCCAGCAGAGTCGACAGGGGGAGCAATCAGCCCCAGCATTTT	CASRVDRGSNQPQHF	TRBV6-1	few	TRBJ1-5	TRBD1
TGTGCCAGCAGTTGGGGCTTAGTCATACAAGAGACCCAGTACTTC	CASSWGLVIQETQYF	TRBV28	few	TRBJ2-5	NA
TGTGCCAGCAGTGAATGGGGGGTCGTAGGGCAGTACTTC	CASSEWGVVGQYF	TRBV2	medium-sized	TRBJ2-7	NA
NA	CASRQTGTLLRAVLRAGELFF	TRBV7-2	once	TRBJ2-2	NA
TGTGCCAGTAGTATAAGGACTAGCGGGATATACGAGCAGTACTTC	CASSIRTSGIYEQYF	TRBV19	NA	TRBJ2-7	TRBD2
TGTGCCAGCACCCTAAGATGGGGGGACTACTATGGCTACACCTTC	CASTLRWGDYYGYTF	TRBV7-2	NA	TRBJ1-2	NA
TGTGCCACCAGCAGAGGGGGGCTCTACGAGCAGTACTTC	CATSRGGLYEQYF	TRBV15	NA	TRBJ2-7	NA
TGTGCCAGCAGTGATCGGACTAGCGGGTTTACCTACGAGCAGTACTTC	CASSDRTSGFTYEQYF	TRBV2	NA	TRBJ2-7	TRBD2
TGTGCCACCAGTGACGTGACAGCGAGCGGGGATACGCAGTATTTT	CATSDVTASGDTQYF	TRBV24-1	medium-sized	TRBJ2-3	NA
TGTGCCAGCAGTGATAGGAGGAGAAACATTCAGTACTTC	CASSDRRRNIQYF	TRBV25-1	few	TRBJ2-4	NA
TGTGCCAGCAGTTCGTTCGGGGCAGAGCAAGAGACCCAGTACTTC	CASSSFGAEQETQYF	TRBV27	NA	TRBJ2-5	NA
TGTGCCAGCAGTGAAGTGGAGAGTAATCAGCCCCAGCATTTT	CASSEVESNQPQHF	TRBV2	NA	TRBJ1-5	NA